The T cell receptor (beta chain) described here comes from a study of blood T cell repertoires in COVID-19. CDR3 size: 16 residues. With V trimmed by 2 bases and J by 1 base, 5 bases remained unmatched. CDR1 and CDR2 from the germline V gene are SGHRS and YFSETQ. Sequencing was performed with immunoSEQ multiplex PCR; in TCRdb, only in-frame clones are kept and a portion is missing. The sample lists nearly 35,000 clones; 60% to 80% were seen once. This clone was picked up one time. Sequenced: peripheral blood. This clonotype was obtained from a woman in her sixties or seventies with acute or convalescent COVID-19. V usage is TRBV5-1 and J usage is TRBJ2-5, with 10 bases that match TRBD1. The DNA of the CDR3 is TGCGCCAGCAGCTTAGAGGGACAGGGGTCCCAAGAGACCCAGTACTTC. Translated, it gives CASSLEGQGSQETQYF. Looking up the rest from reference TRBV5-1 and TRBJ2-5 gives the full variable domain: KAGVTQTPRYLIKTRGQQVTLSCSPISGHRSVSWYQQTPGQGLQFLFEYFSETQRNKGNFPGRFSGRQFSNSRSEMNVSTLELGDSALYLCASSLEGQGSQETQYFGPGTRLLVL.